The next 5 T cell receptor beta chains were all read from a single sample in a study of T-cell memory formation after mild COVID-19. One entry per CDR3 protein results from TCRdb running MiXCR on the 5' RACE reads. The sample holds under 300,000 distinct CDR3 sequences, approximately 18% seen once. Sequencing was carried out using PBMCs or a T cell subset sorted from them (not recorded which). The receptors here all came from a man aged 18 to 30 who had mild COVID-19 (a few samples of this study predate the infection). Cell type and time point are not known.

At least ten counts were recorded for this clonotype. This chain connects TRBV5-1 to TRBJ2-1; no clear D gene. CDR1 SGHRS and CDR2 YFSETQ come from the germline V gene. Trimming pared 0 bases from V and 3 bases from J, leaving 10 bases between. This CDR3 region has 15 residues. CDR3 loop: CASSLVTIHYNEQFF. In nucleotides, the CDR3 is TGCGCCAGCAGCTTGGTCACGATCCACTACAATGAGCAGTTCTTC.

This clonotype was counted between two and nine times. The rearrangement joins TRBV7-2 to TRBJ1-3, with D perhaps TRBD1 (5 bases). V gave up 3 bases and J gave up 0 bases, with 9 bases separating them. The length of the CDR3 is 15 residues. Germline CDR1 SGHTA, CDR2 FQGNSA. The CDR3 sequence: CASSLGTSSGNTIYF. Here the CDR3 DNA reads TGTGCCAGCAGCTTGGGGACCAGCTCTGGAAACACCATATATTTT.

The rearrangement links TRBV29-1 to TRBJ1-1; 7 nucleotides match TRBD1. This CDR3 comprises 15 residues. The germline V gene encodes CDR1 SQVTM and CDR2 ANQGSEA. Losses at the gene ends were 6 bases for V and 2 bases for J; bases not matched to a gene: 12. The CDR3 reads CSVREGRGHNTEAFF. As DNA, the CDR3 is TGCAGCGTCCGGGAGGGGAGGGGGCACAACACTGAAGCTTTCTTT.

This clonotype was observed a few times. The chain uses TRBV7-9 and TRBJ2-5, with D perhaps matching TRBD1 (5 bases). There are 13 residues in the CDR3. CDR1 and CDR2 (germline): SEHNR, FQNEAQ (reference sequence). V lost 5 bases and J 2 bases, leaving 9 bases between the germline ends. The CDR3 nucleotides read TGTGCCAGCAGCGCCGGACATCAAGAGACCCAGTACTTC. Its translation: CASSAGHQETQYF.

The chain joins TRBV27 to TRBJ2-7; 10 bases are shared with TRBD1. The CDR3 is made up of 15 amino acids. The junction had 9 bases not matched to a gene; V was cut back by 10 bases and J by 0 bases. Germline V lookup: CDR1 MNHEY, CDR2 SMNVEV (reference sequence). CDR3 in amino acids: CATHPGQGLSYEQYF. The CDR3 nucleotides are TGTGCCACCCACCCGGGACAGGGGCTCTCCTACGAGCAGTACTTC.